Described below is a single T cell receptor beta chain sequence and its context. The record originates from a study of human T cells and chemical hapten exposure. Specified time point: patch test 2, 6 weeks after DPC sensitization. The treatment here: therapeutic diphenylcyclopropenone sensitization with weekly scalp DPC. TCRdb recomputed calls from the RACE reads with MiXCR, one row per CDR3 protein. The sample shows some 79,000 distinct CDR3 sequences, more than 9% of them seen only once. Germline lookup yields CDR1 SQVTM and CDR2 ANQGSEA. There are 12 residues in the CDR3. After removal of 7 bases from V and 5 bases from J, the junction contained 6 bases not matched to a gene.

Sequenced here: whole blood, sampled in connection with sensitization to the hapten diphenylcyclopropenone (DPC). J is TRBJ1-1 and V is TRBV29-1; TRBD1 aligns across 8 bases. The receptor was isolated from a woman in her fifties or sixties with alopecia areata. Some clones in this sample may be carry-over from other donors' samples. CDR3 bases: TGCAGCGGGACAGGGCGACGGACTGAAGCTTTCTTT. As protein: CSGTGRRTEAFF.